This paragraph reports one T cell receptor (beta chain). PCR involved 60 Vbeta and 13 Jbeta primers. Measured with immunoSEQ multiplex PCR; TCRdb has only the in-frame clones, and not every one. With under 150,000 clones in the sample, the ten largest clones hold about 1.6%. This specimen comes from a study of cytomegalovirus exposure and HLA in healthy donors. V lost 2 bases, J lost 5 bases, and 5 bases stayed unmatched. There are 14 residues in the CDR3. The germline V gene encodes CDR1 SGHDT and CDR2 YYEEEE. This chain links TRBV5-6 with TRBJ1-1, with 8 bases that match TRBD1. The sequenced sample consisted of PBMCs. This receptor was identified in a woman aged 40-49 years in good health and CMV-seronegative. The CDR3 loop is CASSLYRGLTEAFF. CDR3 coding DNA: TGTGCCAGCAGCTTATACAGGGGGTTGACTGAAGCTTTCTTT.